Each of the 19 T cell receptor beta chains below was sequenced from the same sample in a study of PD-1 blockade in mismatch repair-deficient tumors. Libraries were prepared by immunoSEQ multiplex PCR; TCRdb keeps only in-frame clonotypes and omits some of them. The sample lists 120,000 or so clones; 86% were seen once. The sequencing here drew on peripheral blood, taken 44 weeks after starting pembrolizumab. The receptors stem from an adult with mismatch repair-deficient cancer.

This clone appeared a single time. The rearrangement links TRBV7-9 to TRBJ2-1; D is undetermined. There are 11 residues in the CDR3. V was clipped by 5 bases and J by 8 bases, with 7 bases between them. The germline V gene has CDR1 SEHNR and CDR2 FQNEAQ (reference sequence). In DNA form, the CDR3 reads TGTGCCAGCAGCCCAAACGATGAGCAGTTCTTC. Translating gives CASSPNDEQFF.

The J gene is TRBJ2-3, the V gene TRBV13; 10 nucleotides align to TRBD1. The germline CDR1 and CDR2 sequences are PRHDT and FYEKMQ (reference sequence). The CDR3 is made up of 17 amino acids. V dropped 2 bases and J dropped 5; count of bases not matched to a gene: 10. CDR3 sequence: CASSLPKQGDRGDTQYF. The CDR3 DNA reads TGTGCCAGCAGCTTACCCAAACAGGGGGACAGGGGAGATACGCAGTATTTT.

This chain links TRBV28 with TRBJ2-5; D remains ambiguous. Per the germline V gene, CDR1 is MDHEN and CDR2 is SYDVKM. The CDR3 contains 13 residues. Trimming cost V 5 bases and J 3 bases, with 10 bases left between them. The CDR3 bases are TGTGCCAGCAGTCCGTGGACCGAAGAGACCCAGTACTTC. The encoded protein is CASSPWTEETQYF.

This clone was seen only a few times. The chain couples TRBV6-6 to TRBJ1-5; 7 nucleotides match TRBD1. The V gene's germline CDR1 is MNHNY and CDR2 SVGAGI (reference sequence). The CDR3 is 15 amino acids. After removal of 6 bases from V and 3 bases from J, the junction contained 8 bases not matched to a gene. CDR3 DNA: TGTGCCAGCAGCAGGGACAGAGTCCTCAATCAGCCCCAGCATTTT. The encoded protein is CASSRDRVLNQPQHF.

Details on this clone: Other DNA sequences in the sample encode the same CDR3. The chain carries TRBV29-1 and TRBJ2-2, with TRBD1 identical over 7 bases. With 4 bases clipped from V and 2 bases from J, the junction kept 1 base outside the gene matches. In germline, CDR1 is SQVTM, CDR2 ANQGSEA. The CDR3 has 13 residues. CDR3: CSVGGGNTGELFF. CDR3 nucleotide sequence: TGCAGCGTTGGAGGGGGCAACACCGGGGAGCTGTTTTTT.

This chain connects TRBV6-5 to TRBJ2-5; D call uncertain. The germline CDR1 and CDR2 sequences are MNHEY and SVGAGI. There are 13 residues in the CDR3. V was shortened by 6 bases and J by 8 bases, with 16 bases between the two germline ends. CDR3 loop: CASSPDPRTTQYF. CDR3 sequence (DNA): TGTGCCAGCAGCCCAGATCCGCGTACCACCCAGTACTTC.

This rearrangement joins TRBV28 to TRBJ2-6; 7 bases are shared with TRBD2. CDR1 is MDHEN and CDR2 is SYDVKM in the germline V gene. V lost 4 bases and J lost 3; bases outside the gene matches: 9. This CDR3 contains 17 residues. The CDR3, as DNA: TGTGCCAGCAGTTCCCTAGCGGACCTCTTTGGGGCCAACGTCCTGACTTTC. This translates into CASSSLADLFGANVLTF.

The genes are TRBV29-1 and TRBJ1-1; D is ambiguous. The V end was cut by 5 bases, the J end by 0 bases, with 13 bases between. Germline CDR1 SQVTM, CDR2 ANQGSEA. The CDR3 extends over 14 amino acids. CDR3 coding DNA: TGCAGCGTTTGGGGAGCCCCTCTGAACACTGAAGCTTTCTTT. Translation: CSVWGAPLNTEAFF.

The chain couples TRBV2 to TRBJ2-5; 11 bases are shared with TRBD2. The CDR3 has 16 residues. CDR1 SNHLY and CDR2 FYNNEI come from the germline V gene. Trimming removed 6 bases from V and 4 bases from J; junction bases left unmatched: 10. The CDR3: CASRRSSGRLGETQYF. CDR3 in DNA: TGTGCCAGCAGGCGGTCTAGCGGGAGGTTGGGAGAGACCCAGTACTTC.

The gene calls are TRBV6-5 and TRBJ1-2; 9 nucleotides align to TRBD1. CDR3 size: 12 residues. Germline V gives CDR1 MNHEY, CDR2 SVGAGI. V dropped 11 bases and J dropped 4; count of bases not matched to a gene: 5. The CDR3 protein is CAAGTGIYGYTF. CDR3 sequence (DNA): TGTGCCGCCGGGACAGGGATCTATGGCTACACCTTC.

The J gene is TRBJ2-1, the V gene TRBV28, with D possibly matching TRBD2 (6 bases). Trimming pared 1 base from V and 13 bases from J, leaving 17 bases between. The CDR3 extends over 14 amino acids. Germline CDR1 and CDR2: MDHEN and SYDVKM. This CDR3 reads CASSLLNGGTGQFF. CDR3 DNA sequence: TGTGCCAGCAGTTTATTAAATGGCGGGACGGGACAGTTCTTC.

The rearrangement joins TRBV29-1 to TRBJ2-7; D is perhaps TRBD1 or TRBD2 (5 bases each). This CDR3 comprises 16 residues. V was shortened by 1 base and J by 3 bases, with 19 bases between the two germline ends. CDR1 SQVTM and CDR2 ANQGSEA come from the germline V gene. The CDR3 protein is CSVEVRDGYIGYEQYF. The CDR3 DNA follows: TGCAGCGTTGAAGTACGGGACGGGTACATAGGCTACGAGCAGTACTTC.

The rearrangement links TRBV7-9 to TRBJ2-1, with 7 bases fitting TRBD2. The germline CDR1 and CDR2 sequences are SEHNR and FQNEAQ (reference sequence). Trimming at V came to 5 bases and at J to 0 bases, leaving 7 bases not matched to a gene. This CDR3 is 16 amino acids long. The CDR3 loop reads CASSLLRDYSYNEQFF. In DNA form, the CDR3 reads TGTGCCAGCAGCCTCTTACGGGACTACTCCTACAATGAGCAGTTCTTC.

V is TRBV7-6 and J is TRBJ2-2; 8 bases match TRBD2. CDR1 and CDR2 (germline): SGHVS, FNYEAQ. The CDR3 is made up of 18 amino acids. The junction had 13 bases not matched to a gene; V was cut back by 2 bases and J by 5 bases. The CDR3 reads CASSLSVRAGAETGELFF. The CDR3, as DNA: TGTGCCAGCAGCTTAAGTGTCAGAGCGGGAGCGGAAACCGGGGAGCTGTTTTTT.

This chain connects TRBV7-9 to TRBJ2-1; no clear D. Per germline, CDR1 SEHNR and CDR2 FQNEAQ (reference sequence). This CDR3 comprises 12 residues. V lost 1 base to trimming and J lost 10 bases, with 8 bases between them. CDR3 sequence (DNA): TGTGCCAGCAGCTTAGAACAACTCGAGCAGTTCTTC. Protein sequence: CASSLEQLEQFF.

The V and J genes are TRBV6-5 and TRBJ1-5; D not resolved. CDR1 is MNHEY, CDR2 SVGAGI, per germline. The CDR3 is 13 amino acids. The V end lost 4 bases, the J end lost 0 bases, and 4 bases lay between the germline ends. The CDR3 here is CASSFNSNQPQHF. The DNA for the CDR3 is TGTGCCAGCAGTTTTAATAGCAATCAGCCCCAGCATTTT.

The V and J genes are TRBV4-2 and TRBJ1-1; unclear D gene. Trimming cost V 0 bases and J 3 bases, with 11 bases left between them. Germline lookup yields CDR1 LGHNA and CDR2 YNFKEQ. This CDR3 has 15 amino acids. This chain's CDR3 is CASSQDTRGYTEAFF. The CDR3 coding sequence is TGTGCCAGCAGCCAAGATACCCGCGGTTACACTGAAGCTTTCTTT.

The chain has TRBV9 and TRBJ2-7; 11 nucleotides align to TRBD1. Germline V CDR1 and CDR2: SGDLS, YYNGEE. The CDR3 contains 15 residues. The V segment lost 0 bases and the J segment 6 bases; nucleotides outside the gene matches: 5. CDR3 residues: CASSVGGGTGGEQYF. Here the CDR3 DNA reads TGTGCCAGCAGCGTAGGAGGAGGGACAGGGGGCGAGCAGTACTTC.

The chain combines TRBV9 with TRBJ2-7; 9 bases map to TRBD2. The CDR3 sequence is 14 residues long. The germline V gene encodes CDR1 SGDLS and CDR2 YYNGEE. V was pared by 4 bases and J by 2 bases, with 4 bases of the junction left unmatched. As DNA, the CDR3 is TGTGCCAGCAGCCCGACTAGCGGAGCCTACGAGCAGTACTTC. This translates into CASSPTSGAYEQYF.